The clone carrying this T cell receptor (beta chain) was seen once. The record originates from a study of cytomegalovirus exposure and HLA in healthy donors. It was with 60 Vbeta and 13 Jbeta primers that the PCR ran. Some clones are missing from TCRdb's copy, which holds only in-frame ones; the method was immunoSEQ multiplex PCR. The sample yields 150,000 to 200,000 clones, 81% seen once. The V gene lost 4 bases and the J gene lost 6 bases, with 21 bases spanning the gap. Germline lookup yields CDR1 SGDLS and CDR2 YYNGEE. The CDR3 is 16 residues long. The V gene is TRBV9, the J gene TRBJ2-3, with TRBD2 as a possible D gene (5 bases). The sample comprised PBMCs. The clonotype originates from a man aged 18 to 29 in good health and CMV-seronegative. CDR3 sequence: CASSPGVRLSPDTQYF. The DNA of the CDR3 is TGTGCCAGCAGCCCCGGGGTCCGGCTCTCCCCCGATACGCAGTATTTT. The whole variable domain, remainder taken from reference TRBV9 and TRBJ2-3, is DSGVTQTPKHLITATGQRVTLRCSPRSGDLSVYWYQQSLDQGLQFLIQYYNGEERAKGNILERFSAQQFPDLHSELNLSSLELGDSALYFCASSPGVRLSPDTQYFGPGTRLTVL.